The rows below give T cell receptor beta chains drawn from one sample of a study of cytomegalovirus exposure and HLA in healthy donors. Profiling relied on immunoSEQ multiplex PCR, and the TCRdb table lists in-frame clones only, not all of them. The sample includes roughly 120,000 clones, 60% to 85% seen only once; the top ten take about 1.6%. Sequencing used PBMCs. All receptors come from a young woman in good health and CMV-seronegative. CDR3s include the opening cysteine and the closing phenylalanine or tryptophan. Fields, in order: clone size, V gene, D gene, J gene, CDR3 DNA, CDR3 protein. D genes are given only for firm matches. The size field is filled for only some rows; it gives once, few, many or a size class.

-	TRBV2	-	TRBJ1-5	TGTGCCAGCAGTGCCCAACAGGGCGGACCTAGCAATCAGCCCCAGCATTTT	CASSAQQGGPSNQPQHF
few	TRBV6-1	-	TRBJ1-2	TGTGCCAGCAGTGTAACCACCAGGGGTCACTATGGCTACACCTTC	CASSVTTRGHYGYTF
-	TRBV5-1	TRBD1	TRBJ1-5	TGCGCCAGCAGCTCCTACCCACAGGGGGCCGGTATTCAGCCCCAGCATTTT	CASSSYPQGAGIQPQHF
-	TRBV30	-	TRBJ2-3	TGTGCCTGGAGTGTTGGCGCGACTAGCACAGATACGCAGTATTTT	CAWSVGATSTDTQYF
-	TRBV5-6	-	TRBJ2-3	TGTGCCAGCAGCCTAAGCACAGATACGCAGTATTTT	CASSLSTDTQYF
-	TRBV7-2	TRBD2	TRBJ2-2	TGTGCCAGCAGCTCGTTTGCTAGCGGGGGCACCGGGGAGCTGTTTTTT	CASSSFASGGTGELFF
-	TRBV2	TRBD1	TRBJ2-7	TGTGCCAGCAGTCCCAGGACAGGGGGTTCCTACGAGCAGTACTTC	CASSPRTGGSYEQYF
once	TRBV18	-	TRBJ1-1	TGTGCCAGCTCACCACGCGACATGCCTACCTTGAACACTGAAGCTTTCTTT	CASSPRDMPTLNTEAFF
-	TRBV6-5	-	TRBJ2-7	TGTGCCAGCAGTTCTAGGCATTCCGTCTACTACGAGCAGTACTTC	CASSSRHSVYYEQYF
-	TRBV6-1	-	TRBJ1-2	TGTGCCAGCAGTGATCCGGGTGCCATGGGCTACACCTTC	CASSDPGAMGYTF
-	TRBV4-1	TRBD2	TRBJ2-7	TGCGCCAGCAGCCTGGAGGATTTAGCGGGCAACGAGCAGTACTTC	CASSLEDLAGNEQYF
-	TRBV28	TRBD1	TRBJ2-2	TGTGCCAGTTTGGGACAGAAGAACACCGGGGAGCTGTTTTTT	CASLGQKNTGELFF
-	TRBV5-1	-	TRBJ1-3	TGCGCCAGCAGCTTGCGAGGGCTGAGCTCTGGAAACACCATATATTTT	CASSLRGLSSGNTIYF
-	TRBV11-3	TRBD2	TRBJ2-5	TGTGCCAGCAGCCGTCGACTAGCGGGGGTAGAGACCCAGTACTTC	CASSRRLAGVETQYF
-	TRBV5-5	TRBD2	TRBJ2-1	TGTGCCAGCACCCCCTCTAGCGGGGGGGCCAATGAGCAGTTCTTC	CASTPSSGGANEQFF
few	TRBV6-1	-	TRBJ1-4	TGTGCCAGCAGTGAATATGGCAGGGTTAGGGAAAAACTGTTTTTT	CASSEYGRVREKLFF
-	TRBV5-8	TRBD1	TRBJ2-6	TGTGCCAGCAGCGAAGGGACAGGGGGTACCTTGATAAGGGCCAACGTCCTGACTTTC	CASSEGTGGTLIRANVLTF
-	TRBV29-1	-	TRBJ1-5	TGCAGCGTTGCAGGACAGTACAATCAGCCCCAGCATTTT	CSVAGQYNQPQHF
-	TRBV28	-	TRBJ1-5	TGTGCCAGCAGTTTATCGCCGGGAGGCAATCAGCCCCAGCATTTT	CASSLSPGGNQPQHF
-	TRBV2	TRBD1	TRBJ1-2	TGTGCCAGCAGTGGGACAGGGGATCGCCTCTCTGGCTACACCTTC	CASSGTGDRLSGYTF
few	TRBV7-8	TRBD2	TRBJ2-7	TGTGCCAGCAGCTTTCTAGCGGGGGGGCTGGGGGAGCAGTACTTC	CASSFLAGGLGEQYF
-	TRBV27	TRBD1	TRBJ1-1	TGTGCCAGCAGTTTTAGGGACAGTCGGACTGAAGCTTTCTTT	CASSFRDSRTEAFF
-	TRBV15	TRBD2	TRBJ2-1	TGTGCCACCAGCAGGGGGGACGGGGGGGACGATGAGCAGTTCTTC	CATSRGDGGDDEQFF
-	TRBV9	TRBD1	TRBJ2-7	TGTGCGCTGGGACAGGGGATTTACGAGCAGTACTTC	CALGQGIYEQYF
few	TRBV6-1	-	TRBJ1-3	TGTGCCAGCAGTTGGACAAACTCTGGAAACACCATATATTTT	CASSWTNSGNTIYF
few	TRBV5-1	-	TRBJ1-1	TGCGCCAGCAGCTTGGGGACAGCGAACACTGAAGCTTTCTTT	CASSLGTANTEAFF
once	TRBV7-6	TRBD1	TRBJ2-1	TGTGCCAGCAGCTTATCTTTGACAGGGGGCACTGAGCAGTTCTTC	CASSLSLTGGTEQFF
-	TRBV10-1	TRBD1	TRBJ1-1	TGCGCCAGCAGTGAGACAGGTCAGGGGGCGAACACTGAAGCTTTCTTT	CASSETGQGANTEAFF
-	TRBV7-9	-	TRBJ1-5	TGTGCCAGCAGCTTAGGGTTGGGGGGTCAGCCCCAGCATTTT	CASSLGLGGQPQHF
-	TRBV28	-	TRBJ1-2	TGTGCCAGCAGGGGTCAGGGGTTAGCTAACTATGGCTACACCTTC	CASRGQGLANYGYTF
-	TRBV6-1	-	TRBJ2-5	TGTGCCAGCAGTGAAGGTAGAGGGTTGGTGACCCAGTACTTC	CASSEGRGLVTQYF
-	TRBV9	-	TRBJ1-1	TGTGCCAGCAGCGGGGTTCAGGGCACTGAAGCTTTCTTT	CASSGVQGTEAFF
-	TRBV28	-	TRBJ1-1	TGTGCCAGCAGCCCAACCACTAGTCGGTTCATGAACACTGAAGCTTTCTTT	CASSPTTSRFMNTEAFF
-	TRBV19	-	TRBJ2-2	TGTGCCAGTAGTAGAGAGGGACTCTACACCGGGGAGCTGTTTTTT	CASSREGLYTGELFF
-	TRBV6-5	-	TRBJ1-5	TGTGCCAGCTCATGGGATAGGGGTCAGCCCCAGCATTTT	CASSWDRGQPQHF
-	TRBV18	-	TRBJ2-7	TGTGCCAGCTCAATCGCAGGGCTCGAGCAGTACTTC	CASSIAGLEQYF
few	TRBV11-2	TRBD2	TRBJ2-1	TGTGCCAGCAGCTTAGTAGCGAGCGGGGGGAGGAATGAGCAGTTCTTC	CASSLVASGGRNEQFF
once	TRBV5-1	-	TRBJ1-2	TGCGCCAGCAGCTTGGGCCTAGCTCATGGCTACACCTTC	CASSLGLAHGYTF